This T cell receptor beta chain stems from a study of T-cell memory formation after mild COVID-19. As for the study in general: Clusters of TCRs were largely donor specific. Study-wide findings and caveats: Day 15 to 85 contracting clones showed balanced CD4/CD8; later expanders leaned CD4+. The study found contracting CD4+ clones mainly in CM and EM and contracting CD8+ clones in EMRA.

This CDR3 is built from 16 residues. Deletions cut 6 bases from V and 0 bases from J, with 16 bases between. A 5'RACE reaction primed in the constant segment made cDNA libraries of TCR alpha and TCR beta, and these carried sample barcodes and UMIs. Each CDR3 protein is one row after TCRdb ran MiXCR on the 5' RACE reads. The sample lists hundreds of thousands of distinct CDR3 sequences; around 15% were seen once. In its sample, this clonotype was seen many times. The antigen remains unidentified. The receptor was isolated from a man aged 18 to 29 who had mild COVID-19 (a few samples of this study predate the infection). Cell type and time point are not known. Sequencing was carried out using PBMCs or a T cell subset sorted from them (not recorded which). The chain links TRBV12-3 or TRBV12-4 to TRBJ2-3; possibly TRBD2 for D (5 bases). Here the CDR3 reads CASSPEGWQSTDTQYF. In nucleotides, the CDR3 is TGTGCCAGCAGCCCTGAGGGCTGGCAGAGCACAGATACGCAGTATTTT.